The 12 T cell receptor beta chains below come from one sample, sequenced in a study of T cells in women clearing cervical HPV infection. Some clones are missing from TCRdb's copy, which holds only in-frame ones; the method was immunoSEQ multiplex PCR. This repertoire includes approximately 41,000 clones. Material: blood buffy coat. The receptor set was obtained from a woman aged 18 to 75 with a cervical HPV16 infection that either progressed to CIN3+ or cleared (not recorded which).

About this clone: The sequence runs out 3 residues before the end of the CDR3; the remainder is reconstructed from the germline J gene. This chain links TRBV7-2 with TRBJ1-4; no clear D. CDR3 length: 14 residues. V was cut by 4 bases and J by 1 base, with 7 bases left in between. Per germline, CDR1 SGHTA and CDR2 FQGNSA. The CDR3 loop is CASSYGETNEKLFF. CDR3 DNA, as far as it was read: TGTGCCAGCAGCTACGGGGAAACTAATGAAAAA.

Notes on this clone: The read ends 3 residues shy of where the CDR3 ends; the end is completed using the germline J gene. This chain links TRBV30 with TRBJ1-5; D perhaps matches TRBD1 (6 bases). V lost 2 bases, J lost 5 bases, and 10 bases lay in between. The CDR3 covers 13 residues. Germline CDR1 GTSNPN, CDR2 SVGIG (reference sequence). The sequenced CDR3 bases are TGTGCCTGGAGTACACAGGGAGATCAGCCC. This codes for CAWSTQGDQP. In full, the CDR3 is CAWSTQGDQPQHF.

In the case of this clone: The CDR3 end is not reached by the read, which stops 3 residues before it; the germline J gene fills it in. The chain employs TRBV5-1 and TRBJ2-2; 7 bases fit TRBD1. CDR3 length: 15 residues. CDR1 and CDR2 from the germline V gene are SGHRS and YFSETQ. The ends lost 4 bases at V and 2 bases at J; junction bases unmatched: 5. The DNA read from the CDR3 is TGCGCCAGCAGCGGGGGACAGTTAAACACCGGGGAG. Translating gives CASSGGQLNTGE. The complete CDR3 protein is CASSGGQLNTGELFF.

As for this clone: The CDR3 extends 3 residues past the end of the read, so its final part is completed from the germline J gene. The chain carries TRBV29-1 and TRBJ2-3, with D perhaps being TRBD1 or TRBD2 (7 bases each). Per the germline V gene, CDR1 is SQVTM and CDR2 is ANQGSEA. V was pared by 5 bases and J by 4 bases, with 16 bases between. This CDR3 has 14 residues. Incomplete CDR3 DNA: TGCAGCGTTAACGGGGGAGGGGGCGCAGATACG. As protein: CSVNGGGGADT. The CDR3 reads in full as CSVNGGGGADTQYF.

Note on this clone: The read ends 3 residues before the CDR3 terminus; that terminus is restored from the germline J gene. The V and J genes are TRBV5-5 and TRBJ1-1; the D is unclear. Germline-derived CDR1 and CDR2 are SGHKS and YYEKEE (reference sequence). The CDR3 loop spans 15 amino acids. V was cut by 4 bases and J by 0 bases, with 13 bases left in between. CDR3 amino acids: CASSLLDNMNTEAFF. The covered CDR3 bases are TGTGCCAGCAGCCTACTCGACAACATGAACACTGAA.

Points on this clone: The CDR3 end is not reached by the read, which stops 3 residues before it; the germline J gene fills it in. The chain joins TRBV7-3 to TRBJ1-3; TRBD1 aligns across 9 bases. CDR1 and CDR2 (germline): SGHTA, FQGTGA. V dropped 6 bases and J dropped 4; count of bases not matched to a gene: 7. This CDR3 spans 15 amino acids. CDR3 bases read: TGTGCCAGCAGTACCGGGACAGGGTTCGGAAACACC. Amino acids: CASSTGTGFGNT. Given in full, the CDR3 is CASSTGTGFGNTIYF.

On this clone: The read ends 3 residues shy of where the CDR3 ends; the end is completed using the germline J gene. The rearrangement joins TRBV19 to TRBJ1-1; weak D call: TRBD1 (5 bases). This CDR3 region has 12 residues. CDR1 LNHDA and CDR2 SQIVND come from the germline V gene (reference sequence). The germline V and J ends were trimmed by 9 bases and 2 bases, with 10 bases remaining between them. CDR3 DNA, as far as it was read: TGTGCCAGGGGAACAGGAAACACTGAA. Residues: CARGTGNTE. In full, the CDR3 is CARGTGNTEAFF.

With regard to this clone: The DNA ends 3 residues before the CDR3 does, and the rest of the CDR3 is filled in from the germline J gene. This chain links TRBV20-1 with TRBJ2-3; 7 nucleotides match TRBD2. Trimming took 4 bases from V and 3 from J; bases not matched to a gene: 4. Germline CDR1 DFQATT, CDR2 SNEGSKA (reference sequence). CDR3 size: 13 residues. Partial CDR3 DNA: TGCAGTGCTATGGCGGGAGTAACAGATACG. It codes for CSAMAGVTDT. The entire CDR3 protein reads CSAMAGVTDTQYF.

Points on this clone: Read sequence stops 3 residues before the CDR3 end, and the germline J gene provides the missing end. The chain couples TRBV6-2 or TRBV6-3 to TRBJ2-1; no definite D call. Trimming left V 10 bases short and J 0 bases short, with 13 bases between. Germline CDR1 and CDR2: MNHEY and SVGEGT. The CDR3 spans 14 residues. The CDR3 protein is CATLYPSSYNEQFF. Partial CDR3 DNA: TGTGCCACCCTCTATCCGAGCTCCTACAATGAG.

Of note for this clone: Coverage ceases 3 residues before the CDR3 finishes, and the germline J gene fills in the end. The chain joins TRBV5-4 to TRBJ1-1; TRBD1 might be the D (5 bases). Germline-derived CDR1 and CDR2 are SGHNT and YYREEE (reference sequence). The CDR3 length is 16 residues. V gave up 4 bases and J gave up 4 bases, with 20 bases separating them. CDR3 bases read: TGTGCCAGCAGCGGTCAGGGAGGCAGAGCTAGCACTGAA. It translates to CASSGQGGRASTE. The whole CDR3 is CASSGQGGRASTEAFF.

A word on this clone: The read stops 3 residues short of the end of the CDR3; the missing end is completed from the germline J gene. The chain carries TRBV12-3 or TRBV12-4 and TRBJ2-7, with a tentative D call TRBD2 (7 bases). This CDR3 is 13 amino acids long. V lost 5 bases to trimming and J lost 4 bases, with 12 bases between them. CDR3 bases read: TGTGCCAGCAGTGGAAGGGGGGGGTACGAG. It encodes CASSGRGGYE. In full, the CDR3 is CASSGRGGYEQYF.

CDR3 residues: CASSDRGGTEAFF. The sequenced CDR3 bases are TGTGCCAGCAGTGATAGGGGGGGGACTGAA. The rearrangement uses TRBV2 and TRBJ1-1; possibly TRBD1 for D (6 bases). Coverage ceases 3 residues before the CDR3 finishes, and the germline J gene fills in the end. The CDR3 consists of 13 residues. CDR1 is SNHLY, CDR2 FYNNEI, per germline. Trimming shortened V by 3 bases and J by 5 bases, and 10 bases separated the two germline ends.